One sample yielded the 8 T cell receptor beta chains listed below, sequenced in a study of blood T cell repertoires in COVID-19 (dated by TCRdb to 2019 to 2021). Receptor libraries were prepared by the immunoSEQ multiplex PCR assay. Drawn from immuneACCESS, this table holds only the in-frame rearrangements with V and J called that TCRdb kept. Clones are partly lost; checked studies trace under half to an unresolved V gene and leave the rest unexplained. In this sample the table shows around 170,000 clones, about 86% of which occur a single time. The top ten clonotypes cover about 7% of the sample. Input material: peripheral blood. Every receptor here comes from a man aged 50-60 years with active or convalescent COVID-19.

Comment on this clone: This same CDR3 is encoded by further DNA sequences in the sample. Written as DNA, the CDR3 is TGTGCCAGCAGCCAGGCCGCTGGGGGGACTGAAGCTTTCTTT. It is translated as CASSQAAGGTEAFF. V gene TRBV3-1 (or the pseudogene TRBV3-2) combines with J gene TRBJ1-1; tentative D call: TRBD1 (5 bases). Trimming took 3 bases from V and 5 from J, leaving 13 bases between them. The germline gives CDR1 LGHDT, CDR2 YNNKEL (reference sequence). CDR3 length: 14 residues.

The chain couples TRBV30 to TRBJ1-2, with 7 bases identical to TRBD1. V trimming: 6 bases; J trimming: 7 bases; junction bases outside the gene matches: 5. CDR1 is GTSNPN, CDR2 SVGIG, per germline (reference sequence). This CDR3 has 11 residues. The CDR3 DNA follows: TGTGCCTGCCCGACAGGGTTTGGCTACACCTTC. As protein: CACPTGFGYTF.

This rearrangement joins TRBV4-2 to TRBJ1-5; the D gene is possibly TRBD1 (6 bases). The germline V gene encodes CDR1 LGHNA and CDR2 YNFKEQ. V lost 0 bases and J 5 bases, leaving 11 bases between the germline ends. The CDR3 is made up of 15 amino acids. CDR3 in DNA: TGTGCCAGCAGCCAAGAGGGCGGGGGCGATCAGCCCCAGCATTTT. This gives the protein CASSQEGGGDQPQHF.

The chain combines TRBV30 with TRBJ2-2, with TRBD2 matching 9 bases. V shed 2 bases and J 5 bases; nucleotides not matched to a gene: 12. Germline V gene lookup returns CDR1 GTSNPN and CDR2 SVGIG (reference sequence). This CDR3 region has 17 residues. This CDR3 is CAWSWIVRGGQTGELFF. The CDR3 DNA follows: TGTGCCTGGAGTTGGATCGTGCGGGGGGGCCAAACCGGGGAGCTGTTTTTT.

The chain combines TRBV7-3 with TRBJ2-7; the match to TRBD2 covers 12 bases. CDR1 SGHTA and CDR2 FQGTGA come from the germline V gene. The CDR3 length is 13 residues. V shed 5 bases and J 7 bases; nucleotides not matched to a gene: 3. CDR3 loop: CASSLGLAGEQYF. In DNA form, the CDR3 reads TGTGCCAGCAGCCTAGGACTAGCGGGGGAGCAGTACTTC.

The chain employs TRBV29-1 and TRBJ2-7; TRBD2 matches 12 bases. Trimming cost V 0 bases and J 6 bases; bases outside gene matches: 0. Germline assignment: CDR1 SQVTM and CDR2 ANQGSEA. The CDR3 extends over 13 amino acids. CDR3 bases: TGCAGCGTTGAAGAACTAGCGGGGGGCGAGCAGTACTTC. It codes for CSVEELAGGEQYF.

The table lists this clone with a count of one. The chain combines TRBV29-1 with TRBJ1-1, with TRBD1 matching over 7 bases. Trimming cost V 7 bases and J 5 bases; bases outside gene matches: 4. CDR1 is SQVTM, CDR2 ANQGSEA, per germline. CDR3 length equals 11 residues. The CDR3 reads CSGKGATEAFF. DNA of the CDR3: TGCAGCGGCAAGGGGGCAACTGAAGCTTTCTTT. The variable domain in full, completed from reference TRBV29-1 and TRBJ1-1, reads SAVISQKPSRDICQRGTSLTIQCQVDSQVTMMFWYRQQPGQSLTLIATANQGSEATYESGFVIDKFPISRPNLTFSTLTVSNMSPEDSSIYLCSGKGATEAFFGQGTRLTVV.

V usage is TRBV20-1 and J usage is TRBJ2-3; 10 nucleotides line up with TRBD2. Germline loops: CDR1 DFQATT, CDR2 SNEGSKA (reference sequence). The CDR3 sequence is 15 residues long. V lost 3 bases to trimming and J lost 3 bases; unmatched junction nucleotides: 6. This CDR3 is CSASSASGRTDTQYF. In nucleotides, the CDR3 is TGCAGTGCTAGTTCTGCTAGCGGGAGAACAGATACGCAGTATTTT.